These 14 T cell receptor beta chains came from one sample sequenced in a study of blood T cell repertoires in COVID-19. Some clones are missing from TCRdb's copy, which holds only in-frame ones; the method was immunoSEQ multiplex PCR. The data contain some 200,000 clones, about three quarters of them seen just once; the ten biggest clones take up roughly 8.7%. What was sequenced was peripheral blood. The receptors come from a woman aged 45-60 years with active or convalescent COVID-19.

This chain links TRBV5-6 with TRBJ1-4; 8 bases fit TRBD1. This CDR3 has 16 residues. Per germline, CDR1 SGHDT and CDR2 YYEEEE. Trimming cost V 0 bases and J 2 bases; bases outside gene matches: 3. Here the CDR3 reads CASSLGQGFTNEKLFF. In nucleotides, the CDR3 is TGTGCCAGCAGCTTGGGACAGGGGTTTACTAATGAAAAACTGTTTTTT.

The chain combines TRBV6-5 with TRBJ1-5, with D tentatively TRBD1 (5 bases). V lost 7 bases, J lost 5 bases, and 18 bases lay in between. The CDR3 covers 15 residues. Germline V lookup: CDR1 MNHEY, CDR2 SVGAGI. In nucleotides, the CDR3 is TGTGCCAGCATAAAAAGCGCAGGGCCGTATCAGCCCCAGCATTTT. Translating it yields CASIKSAGPYQPQHF.

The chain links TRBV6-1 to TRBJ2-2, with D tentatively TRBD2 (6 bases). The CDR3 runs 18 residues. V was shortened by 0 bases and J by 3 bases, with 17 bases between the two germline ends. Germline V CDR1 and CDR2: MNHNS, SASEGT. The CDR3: CASSEAFGLREDTGELFF. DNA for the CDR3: TGTGCCAGCAGTGAAGCCTTTGGGCTTAGGGAGGACACCGGGGAGCTGTTTTTT.

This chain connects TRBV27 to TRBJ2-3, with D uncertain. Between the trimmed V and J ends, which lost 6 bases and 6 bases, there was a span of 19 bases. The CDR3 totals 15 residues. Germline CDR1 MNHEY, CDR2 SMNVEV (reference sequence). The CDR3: CASRLRSHLLDTQYF. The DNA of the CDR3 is TGTGCCAGCAGACTTAGAAGCCACCTCCTGGATACGCAGTATTTT.

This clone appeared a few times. This CDR3 is CASRDGQGSDTQYF. The CDR3 nucleotides are TGTGCCAGCAGGGACGGACAGGGTTCAGATACGCAGTATTTT. V gene TRBV5-4 combines with J gene TRBJ2-3; 8 bases line up with TRBD1. The CDR3 totals 14 residues. Germline-derived CDR1 and CDR2 are SGHNT and YYREEE (reference sequence). With V trimmed by 5 bases and J by 4 bases, 6 bases remained unmatched.

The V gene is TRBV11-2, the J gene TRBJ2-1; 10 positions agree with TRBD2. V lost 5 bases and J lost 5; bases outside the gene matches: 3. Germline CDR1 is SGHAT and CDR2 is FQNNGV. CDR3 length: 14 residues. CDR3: CASSLGLADNEQFF. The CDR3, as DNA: TGTGCCAGCAGCCTCGGACTAGCGGACAATGAGCAGTTCTTC.

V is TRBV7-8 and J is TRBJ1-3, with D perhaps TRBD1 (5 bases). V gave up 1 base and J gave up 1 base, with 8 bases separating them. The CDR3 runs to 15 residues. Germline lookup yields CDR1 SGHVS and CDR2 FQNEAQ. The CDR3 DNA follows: TGTGCCAGCAGCTTAGGTACAGGTTCTGGAAACACCATATATTTT. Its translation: CASSLGTGSGNTIYF.

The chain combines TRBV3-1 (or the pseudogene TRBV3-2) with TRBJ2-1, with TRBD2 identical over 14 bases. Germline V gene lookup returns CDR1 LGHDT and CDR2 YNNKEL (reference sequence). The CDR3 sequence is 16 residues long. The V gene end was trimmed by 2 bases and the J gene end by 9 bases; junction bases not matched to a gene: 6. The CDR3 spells CASSQQGLAGDGEQFF. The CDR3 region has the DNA TGTGCCAGCAGCCAACAGGGACTAGCGGGAGATGGTGAGCAGTTCTTC.

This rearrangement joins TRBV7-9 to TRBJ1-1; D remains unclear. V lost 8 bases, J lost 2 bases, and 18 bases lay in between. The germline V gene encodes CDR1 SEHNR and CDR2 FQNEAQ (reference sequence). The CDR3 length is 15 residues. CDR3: CASLFRPGLNTEAFF. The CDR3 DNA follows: TGTGCCAGCCTCTTCCGTCCAGGACTAAACACTGAAGCTTTCTTT.

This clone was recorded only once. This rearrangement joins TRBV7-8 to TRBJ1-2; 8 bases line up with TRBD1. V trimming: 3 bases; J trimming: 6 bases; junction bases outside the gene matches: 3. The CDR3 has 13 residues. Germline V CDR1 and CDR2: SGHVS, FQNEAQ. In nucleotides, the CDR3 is TGTGCCAGCAGCTTTCGGACAGGGAATGGCTACACCTTC. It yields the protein CASSFRTGNGYTF.

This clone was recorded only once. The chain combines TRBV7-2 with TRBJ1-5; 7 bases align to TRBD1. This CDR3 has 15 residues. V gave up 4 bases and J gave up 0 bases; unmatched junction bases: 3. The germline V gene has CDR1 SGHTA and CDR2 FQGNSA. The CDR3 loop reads CASSWDRTSNQPQHF. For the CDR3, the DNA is TGTGCCAGCAGCTGGGACAGAACTAGCAATCAGCCCCAGCATTTT.

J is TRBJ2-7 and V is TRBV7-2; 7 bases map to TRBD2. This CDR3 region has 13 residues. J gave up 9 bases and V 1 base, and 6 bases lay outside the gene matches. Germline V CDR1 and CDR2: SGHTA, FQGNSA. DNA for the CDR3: TGTGCCAGCAGCTTAGGGAGCGGGGACTGGCAGTACTTC. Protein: CASSLGSGDWQYF.

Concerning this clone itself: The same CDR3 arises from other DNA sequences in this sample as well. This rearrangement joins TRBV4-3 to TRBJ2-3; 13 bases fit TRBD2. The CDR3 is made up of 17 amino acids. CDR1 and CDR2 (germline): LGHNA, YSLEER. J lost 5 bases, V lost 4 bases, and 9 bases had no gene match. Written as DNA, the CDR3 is TGCGCCAGCAGCCGAGTACTAGCGGGGGGGCCCGGAGATACGCAGTATTTT. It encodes CASSRVLAGGPGDTQYF.

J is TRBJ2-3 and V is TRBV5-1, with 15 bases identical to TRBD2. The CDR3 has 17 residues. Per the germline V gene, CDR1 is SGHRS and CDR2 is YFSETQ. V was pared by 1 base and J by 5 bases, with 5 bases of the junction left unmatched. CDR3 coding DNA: TGCGCCAGCAGCTTGACGCCGGGACTAGCGGGAGGAGATACGCAGTATTTT. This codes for CASSLTPGLAGGDTQYF.